Below are 24 T cell receptor beta chains sequenced from a single sample in a study of radiotherapy plus CTLA-4 blockade in lung cancer. Using immunoSEQ multiplex PCR, the repertoire was profiled, and TCRdb retains in-frame clones only, with some absent. The data hold 40,000 to 50,000 clones, with roughly 76% observed a single time. Source: peripheral blood, taken from a patient treated with radiotherapy plus ipilimumab. The receptors shown here come from a human donor with non-small cell lung cancer who had a complete response to radiotherapy plus ipilimumab.

This clone occurred a few times. This chain uses TRBV5-1 with TRBJ2-3, with TRBD1 matching 7 bases. Germline V gene sequence: CDR1 SGHRS, CDR2 YFSETQ. The CDR3 is 16 residues long. V dropped 0 bases and J dropped 0; count of bases not matched to a gene: 4. The CDR3 protein is CASSLAGTASTDTQYF. CDR3 DNA sequence: TGCGCCAGCAGCTTGGCCGGGACAGCTAGCACAGATACGCAGTATTTT.

The chain couples TRBV5-1 to TRBJ1-2, with TRBD1 as a possible D gene (6 bases). In germline, CDR1 is SGHRS, CDR2 YFSETQ. V was cut by 4 bases and J by 4 bases, with 26 bases left in between. The CDR3 runs to 18 residues. Here the CDR3 DNA reads TGCGCCAGCAGCGGCCAAAACGAACAGGGTCTCGTACCCTATGGCTACACCTTC. Translation: CASSGQNEQGLVPYGYTF.

The chain employs TRBV7-8 and TRBJ2-7; 7 bases map to TRBD2. V shed 0 bases and J 5 bases; nucleotides not matched to a gene: 7. The germline gives CDR1 SGHVS, CDR2 FQNEAQ. The length of the CDR3 is 15 residues. The DNA of the CDR3 is TGTGCCAGCAGCTTAGCGAGGACTAGGTCTGACGAGCAGTACTTC. This codes for CASSLARTRSDEQYF.

CDR3 residues: CASSAGTARNTIYF. CDR3 bases: TGTGCCAGCAGCGCGGGGACAGCGCGGAACACCATATATTTT. The chain has TRBV7-8 and TRBJ1-3; 7 bases align to TRBD1. The CDR3 totals 14 residues. Trimming cost V 5 bases and J 7 bases; bases outside gene matches: 8. CDR1 is SGHVS and CDR2 is FQNEAQ in the germline V gene.

The sample holds one count of this clone. The chain employs TRBV11-3 and TRBJ2-1; maybe TRBD1 (7 bases). Germline V gene lookup returns CDR1 SGHNT and CDR2 YENEEA. This CDR3 comprises 14 residues. With 5 bases removed from V and 9 bases from J, the gap between germline ends came to 17 bases. The CDR3 loop reads CASSTRQGGGEQFF. The CDR3 DNA sequence: TGTGCCAGCAGCACCCGACAGGGAGGAGGTGAGCAGTTCTTC.

This chain links TRBV5-4 with TRBJ2-3; 14 bases map to TRBD2. The V gene's germline CDR1 is SGHNT and CDR2 YYREEE (reference sequence). There are 18 residues in the CDR3. V shed 3 bases and J 0 bases; nucleotides not matched to a gene: 6. The CDR3 DNA follows: TGTGCCAGCAGCTATGGACTAGCGGGGGGAACTAGCACAGATACGCAGTATTTT. As protein: CASSYGLAGGTSTDTQYF. Combining the CDR3 with reference TRBV5-4 and TRBJ2-3 gives the whole variable domain ETGVTQSPTHLIKTRGQQVTLRCSSQSGHNTVSWYQQALGQGPQFIFQYYREEENGRGNFPPRFSGLQFPNYSSELNVNALELDDSALYLCASSYGLAGGTSTDTQYFGPGTRLTVL.

This clone was seen more than once but under ten times. J is TRBJ1-6 and V is TRBV10-3; maybe TRBD1 (6 bases). The germline CDR1 and CDR2 sequences are ENHRY and SYGVKD. This CDR3 comprises 14 residues. Trimming stripped 8 bases from V and 7 bases from J, with 15 bases between. The CDR3 region is CAISFGQGNSPLHF. CDR3 in DNA: TGTGCCATCTCCTTCGGGCAGGGGAATTCACCCCTCCACTTT.

This clone has more than one count but fewer than ten. The chain has TRBV4-3 and TRBJ2-3; D may be TRBD2 (6 bases). Germline CDR1 and CDR2: LGHNA and YSLEER. V lost 4 bases and J 5 bases, leaving 16 bases between the germline ends. The CDR3 consists of 15 residues. This CDR3 reads CASSLQADSGDTQYF. For the CDR3, the DNA is TGCGCCAGCAGCCTACAGGCGGATAGCGGAGATACGCAGTATTTT.

The sample holds a few counts of this clone. The genes are TRBV6-5 and TRBJ1-1, with D perhaps TRBD1 (6 bases). Germline values: CDR1 MNHEY, CDR2 SVGAGI. This CDR3 is 14 amino acids long. V was pared by 5 bases and J by 4 bases, with 14 bases between. CDR3 loop: CASSESGRGTEAFF. CDR3 DNA: TGTGCCAGCAGTGAATCGGGCAGGGGCACTGAAGCTTTCTTT.

The chain combines TRBV27 with TRBJ2-3; 9 bases align to TRBD2. V was clipped by 5 bases and J by 1 base; unmatched bases: 25. The CDR3 is made up of 22 amino acids. Germline V gene data show CDR1 as MNHEY and CDR2 as SMNVEV (reference sequence). This chain's CDR3 is CASSGPSPLKVAGDTRTDTQYF. The DNA for the CDR3 is TGTGCCAGCAGTGGGCCAAGCCCGCTTAAGGTAGCGGGGGATACCCGCACAGATACGCAGTATTTT.

The V call is TRBV30, the J call TRBJ2-2; D might be TRBD1 (6 bases). V was trimmed by 3 bases and J by 5 bases, leaving 10 bases between them. Germline V lookup: CDR1 GTSNPN, CDR2 SVGIG (reference sequence). This CDR3 region has 13 residues. The CDR3 protein is CAWRRTATGELFF. The CDR3 bases are TGTGCCTGGAGAAGGACAGCGACCGGGGAGCTGTTTTTT. Full variable domain (rest looked up from reference TRBV30 and TRBJ2-2): SQTIHQWPATLVQPVGSPLSLECTVEGTSNPNLYWYRQAAGRGLQLLFYSVGIGQISSEVPQNLSASRPQDRQFILSSKKLLLSDSGFYLCAWRRTATGELFFGEGSRLTVL.

The genes are TRBV6-5 and TRBJ2-7; D may be TRBD2 (6 bases). The V end was cut by 0 bases, the J end by 6 bases, with 15 bases between. CDR3 size: 15 residues. From germline, CDR1 is MNHEY and CDR2 SVGAGI. CDR3 sequence (DNA): TGTGCCAGCAGTTACTCGGGAGGAGGGGTGAGCGAGCAGTACTTC. Translation: CASSYSGGGVSEQYF.

This clone was observed a single time. The chain recombines TRBV15 with TRBJ2-1; D possibly corresponds to TRBD1 (5 bases). The germline V gene encodes CDR1 LNHNV and CDR2 YYDKDF (reference sequence). Trimming took off 1 base at V and 6 bases at J, with 19 bases between the two ends. This CDR3 region has 17 residues. This CDR3 reads CATSRAVSRAGVNEQFF. The CDR3 bases are TGTGCCACCAGCAGAGCCGTCTCCAGGGCCGGCGTCAATGAGCAGTTCTTC.

Only a few counts were recorded for this clone. In nucleotides, the CDR3 is TGTGCCACCGCACGGGACTCGAACTCTGGAAACACCATATATTTT. It encodes CATARDSNSGNTIYF. This chain uses TRBV15 with TRBJ1-3; perhaps TRBD1 as D (5 bases). With 8 bases removed from V and 0 bases from J, the gap between germline ends came to 14 bases. The V gene's germline CDR1 is LNHNV and CDR2 YYDKDF (reference sequence). The CDR3 is 15 residues long.

As DNA, the CDR3 is TGTGCCAGCAGCTTGGGCAGGGGTCGGCCCCAGCATTTT. This gives the protein CASSLGRGRPQHF. The chain carries TRBV5-8 and TRBJ1-5; weak D call: TRBD1 (6 bases). Germline-derived CDR1 and CDR2 are SGHTS and YDEGEE. V shed 0 bases and J shed 9 bases, with 10 bases lying between them. This CDR3 spans 13 amino acids.

The chain employs TRBV30 and TRBJ1-2; 7 bases are a match to TRBD1. CDR3 size: 14 residues. After removal of 0 bases from V and 8 bases from J, the junction contained 9 bases not matched to a gene. Per the germline V gene, CDR1 is GTSNPN and CDR2 is SVGIG (reference sequence). As DNA, the CDR3 is TGTGCCTGGAGTGTTTGGCAGGGGGTGAGCGGCTACACCTTC. It specifies CAWSVWQGVSGYTF. The variable domain in full, completed from reference TRBV30 and TRBJ1-2, reads SQTIHQWPATLVQPVGSPLSLECTVEGTSNPNLYWYRQAAGRGLQLLFYSVGIGQISSEVPQNLSASRPQDRQFILSSKKLLLSDSGFYLCAWSVWQGVSGYTFGSGTRLTVV.

This clone was picked up a small number of times. The chain is built from TRBV6-5 and TRBJ1-1, with D tentatively TRBD1 (5 bases). Germline CDR1 is MNHEY and CDR2 is SVGAGI. Trimming removed 6 bases at V and 6 bases at J, with 11 bases between. The CDR3 consists of 12 residues. The CDR3 is CASSLGGPEAFF. CDR3 nucleotides: TGTGCCAGCAGCTTGGGGGGTCCTGAAGCTTTCTTT.

The J gene is TRBJ1-5, the V gene TRBV18; 10 bases match TRBD1. Trimming cost V 3 bases and J 0 bases; bases outside gene matches: 8. This CDR3 has 18 amino acids. The germline CDR1 and CDR2 sequences are KGHSH and LQKENI. The CDR3 bases are TGTGCCAGCTCACCGGAGGGACAGGGGATTTATAGCAATCAGCCCCAGCATTTT. As protein: CASSPEGQGIYSNQPQHF.

The chain is built from TRBV5-1 and TRBJ2-3; possible D gene TRBD2, 5 bases. In germline, CDR1 is SGHRS, CDR2 YFSETQ. This CDR3 spans 14 amino acids. V shed 3 bases and J shed 2 bases, with 10 bases lying between them. The CDR3 reads CASSSLRDTDTQYF. CDR3 nucleotides: TGCGCCAGCAGCTCCTTGAGGGACACAGATACGCAGTATTTT.

This chain connects TRBV18 to TRBJ1-4, with 10 bases aligning to TRBD1. The CDR3 contains 15 residues. Germline V lookup: CDR1 KGHSH, CDR2 LQKENI. V was clipped by 0 bases and J by 7 bases; unmatched bases: 2. Here the CDR3 DNA reads TGTGCCAGCTCACCACCGGGACAGGGGTTTGAAAAACTGTTTTTT. Protein product: CASSPPGQGFEKLFF.

This clone was seen a single time. The J gene is TRBJ1-2, the V gene TRBV10-3; D might be TRBD1 (6 bases). Trimming removed 3 bases at V and 2 bases at J, with 10 bases between. The CDR3 is made up of 14 amino acids. CDR1 ENHRY and CDR2 SYGVKD come from the germline V gene. The CDR3 spells CAISEGQKNYGYTF. CDR3 sequence (DNA): TGTGCCATCAGTGAAGGACAGAAAAACTATGGCTACACCTTC.

The rearrangement links TRBV18 to TRBJ1-2, with 8 positions matching TRBD1. The J segment lost 2 bases and the V segment lost 2 bases, leaving 4 bases of the junction unmatched. The germline gives CDR1 KGHSH, CDR2 LQKENI. The CDR3 has 15 residues. This CDR3 reads CASSPGNRGNYGYTF. The CDR3 bases are TGTGCCAGCTCACCAGGAAACAGGGGGAACTATGGCTACACCTTC.

The rearrangement uses TRBV27 and TRBJ2-2; D is possibly TRBD2 (5 bases). The V end lost 2 bases, the J end lost 4 bases, and 11 bases lay between the germline ends. The CDR3 loop spans 15 amino acids. Germline CDR1 is MNHEY and CDR2 is SMNVEV (reference sequence). CDR3 coding DNA: TGTGCCAGCAGTTTAGAGGGTTTTGGCACCGGGGAGCTGTTTTTT. It codes for CASSLEGFGTGELFF.

This rearrangement joins TRBV9 to TRBJ1-5; TRBD1 matches at 9 bases. Germline V CDR1 and CDR2: SGDLS, YYNGEE. The trim removed 3 bases at V and 0 bases at J, leaving 19 bases unmatched. CDR3 length: 21 amino acids. CDR3 nucleotide sequence: TGTGCCAGCAGCGGGCCCTTGGGAGGACAGGGGAACTTGTATAGCAATCAGCCCCAGCATTTT. Its translation: CASSGPLGGQGNLYSNQPQHF.